This T cell receptor beta chain stems from a study of T cells after yellow fever vaccination. Study as a whole: It was SMART-Seq v4 Ultra Low Input that prepared the fractions with low cell numbers.

This clonotype was counted many times. Its matching antigen is unknown. Trimming pared 6 bases from V and 3 bases from J, leaving 9 bases between. Germline V gives CDR1 KGHSH, CDR2 LQKENI. This CDR3 region has 13 residues. Whole-study results and caveats: Clones from primary vaccination mostly reappeared after the booster (about 97% CD4, approximately 86% CD8).

TCRdb ran MiXCR on the 5' RACE reads and lists one entry per CDR3 protein. The sample records about 340,000 distinct CDR3 sequences, 8.7% being singletons. The specimen was PBMCs, collected on the day of the first yellow fever vaccination. This TCR was recovered from a young man who received the YFV17D yellow fever vaccine. V gene TRBV18 combines with J gene TRBJ2-1; D uncertain. CDR3: CASSLGLYNEQFF. The CDR3 nucleotides read TGTGCCAGCTCCCTAGGCCTCTACAATGAGCAGTTCTTC.